A selection of T cell receptor beta chains follows, all from one sample in a study of response to subunit inactivated influenza vaccine. Each CDR3 protein gets one entry after TCRdb re-called the RT-PCR reads with MiXCR. Seen here are around 320,000 distinct CDR3 sequences, 20% to 25% observed once, and the top ten hold around a tenth. This material consisted of PBMCs from blood, taken 21 months after vaccination. The receptor set was obtained from a man between 50 and 70 years old who received an inactivated influenza vaccine. Each CDR3 is given with its conserved first and last residue. The order of the fields is D gene, clone size, V gene, J gene, CDR3 DNA, CDR3 protein. A D gene is named only where the DNA matches it firmly. Rows give clone size only sometimes, using once, few, many, or a class for an expanded clone.

d_gene: -; abundance: -; v_gene: TRBV14; j_gene: TRBJ1-2; CDR3nt: TGTGCCAGCAGCCAAGGTTGGAATAGCTATGGCTACACCTTC; CDR3aa: CASSQGWNSYGYTF
d_gene: -; abundance: -; v_gene: TRBV29-1; j_gene: TRBJ1-2; CDR3nt: TGCAGCGTTGCTTGGCAGTATGGCTACACCTTC; CDR3aa: CSVAWQYGYTF
d_gene: -; abundance: -; v_gene: TRBV19; j_gene: TRBJ1-6; CDR3nt: TGTGCCAGTAGTACAGGCTGGGGTAATTCACCCCTCCACTTT; CDR3aa: CASSTGWGNSPLHF
d_gene: -; abundance: -; v_gene: TRBV5-1; j_gene: TRBJ2-7; CDR3nt: TGCGCCAGCAGCCTACAGACAGGAGCTTCCTACGAGCAGTACTTC; CDR3aa: CASSLQTGASYEQYF
d_gene: -; abundance: few; v_gene: TRBV12-3/TRBV12-4; j_gene: TRBJ1-1; CDR3nt: TGTGCCAGCAGTTTGAGGGGCGGGCGCACTGAAGCTTTCTTT; CDR3aa: CASSLRGGRTEAFF
d_gene: -; abundance: -; v_gene: TRBV28; j_gene: TRBJ2-7; CDR3nt: TGTGCCAGCACCTGGACACCCGGTGGGTACGAGCAGTACTTC; CDR3aa: CASTWTPGGYEQYF
d_gene: -; abundance: many; v_gene: TRBV29-1; j_gene: TRBJ1-1; CDR3nt: TGCAGCGTTGAAGAGACACCGAACACTGAAGCTTTCTTT; CDR3aa: CSVEETPNTEAFF
d_gene: -; abundance: few; v_gene: TRBV6-6; j_gene: TRBJ1-1; CDR3nt: TGTGCCAGCAGTTACTCGCGGACTGAAGCTTTCTTT; CDR3aa: CASSYSRTEAFF
d_gene: TRBD2; abundance: -; v_gene: TRBV7-9; j_gene: TRBJ2-1; CDR3nt: TGTGCCAGCAGCGGAGCCGAGCGGGAGGGCCTCTATGAGCAGTTCTTC; CDR3aa: CASSGAEREGLYEQFF
d_gene: -; abundance: few; v_gene: TRBV5-6; j_gene: TRBJ1-2; CDR3nt: TGTGCCAGCAGCCCTAAGGGGCAGGACAGCTACTATGGCTACACCTTC; CDR3aa: CASSPKGQDSYYGYTF
d_gene: TRBD1; abundance: -; v_gene: TRBV6-1; j_gene: TRBJ1-6; CDR3nt: TGTGCCAGCAGTGAAGAGAGGACAGGGAGCTCACCCCTCCACTTT; CDR3aa: CASSEERTGSSPLHF
d_gene: TRBD1; abundance: many; v_gene: TRBV4-1; j_gene: TRBJ1-5; CDR3nt: TGCGCCAGCAGCTTACGACAGGGGCAGGCGCCCCAGCATTTT; CDR3aa: CASSLRQGQAPQHF
d_gene: -; abundance: few; v_gene: TRBV28; j_gene: TRBJ1-5; CDR3nt: TGTGCCAGCAGTTTTTACGGGTACAATCAGCCCCAGCATTTT; CDR3aa: CASSFYGYNQPQHF
d_gene: -; abundance: few; v_gene: TRBV19; j_gene: TRBJ1-4; CDR3nt: TGTGCCAGTAGTATCCACGGACCACCAGCTAATGAAAAACTGTTTTTT; CDR3aa: CASSIHGPPANEKLFF
d_gene: TRBD1; abundance: -; v_gene: TRBV5-1; j_gene: TRBJ2-7; CDR3nt: TGCGCCAGCAGTACAGGGGGCACGGTCAACGAGCAGTACTTC; CDR3aa: CASSTGGTVNEQYF
d_gene: -; abundance: -; v_gene: TRBV18; j_gene: TRBJ1-1; CDR3nt: TGTGCCAGCTCGGAAAGATGGGGTGGGGGGAACACTGAAGCTTTCTTT; CDR3aa: CASSERWGGGNTEAFF
d_gene: TRBD1; abundance: -; v_gene: TRBV4-3; j_gene: TRBJ2-3; CDR3nt: TGCGCCAGCAGCCATTTCGGGGACAGCCAAGATACGCAGTATTTT; CDR3aa: CASSHFGDSQDTQYF
d_gene: -; abundance: many; v_gene: TRBV9; j_gene: TRBJ1-3; CDR3nt: TGTGCCAGCAGCTCAAGGACACAGAACTCTGGAAACACCATATATTTT; CDR3aa: CASSSRTQNSGNTIYF
d_gene: -; abundance: few; v_gene: TRBV7-2; j_gene: TRBJ2-1; CDR3nt: TGTGCCAGCAGCTTAATTGTGGTTAGCCCGGAGCAGTTCTTC; CDR3aa: CASSLIVVSPEQFF
d_gene: TRBD2; abundance: -; v_gene: TRBV10-3; j_gene: TRBJ2-3; CDR3nt: TGTGCCATCAATCGTCGGGCTAGCGGGGGGCCGGATACGCAGTATTTT; CDR3aa: CAINRRASGGPDTQYF
d_gene: -; abundance: many; v_gene: TRBV6-5; j_gene: TRBJ1-1; CDR3nt: TGTGCCAGCAGGTCTACAGACCGGGCTTTCTTT; CDR3aa: CASRSTDRAFF
d_gene: -; abundance: -; v_gene: TRBV12-3/TRBV12-4; j_gene: TRBJ1-4; CDR3nt: TGTGCCAGCACCCCTTCGAGGGGGGGGCTGGAAAAACTGTTTTTT; CDR3aa: CASTPSRGGLEKLFF
d_gene: -; abundance: -; v_gene: TRBV20-1; j_gene: TRBJ2-7; CDR3nt: TGCAGTGTTAAGGAATTGAGGTGGTACGAGCAGTACTTC; CDR3aa: CSVKELRWYEQYF
d_gene: -; abundance: -; v_gene: TRBV2; j_gene: TRBJ1-1; CDR3nt: TGTGCCAGCAGTTTGGGTACTCCGATGGAAGCTTTCTTT; CDR3aa: CASSLGTPMEAFF
d_gene: TRBD1; abundance: few; v_gene: TRBV19; j_gene: TRBJ1-5; CDR3nt: TGTGCCAGTATCAACAGGGGCGATAGCAATCAGCCCCAGCATTTT; CDR3aa: CASINRGDSNQPQHF
d_gene: TRBD1; abundance: few; v_gene: TRBV9; j_gene: TRBJ2-7; CDR3nt: TGTGCCAGCAGCGAGTCTGGACAGGGCGAGCAGTACTTC; CDR3aa: CASSESGQGEQYF
d_gene: -; abundance: -; v_gene: TRBV7-9; j_gene: TRBJ2-1; CDR3nt: TGTGCCAGCAGCTTACGGGTCGGGGCCGACAATGAGCAGTTCTTC; CDR3aa: CASSLRVGADNEQFF
d_gene: -; abundance: -; v_gene: TRBV15; j_gene: TRBJ1-4; CDR3nt: TGTGCCACCAGCCCCGCGGGGCTAACCAATGAAAAACTGTTTTTT; CDR3aa: CATSPAGLTNEKLFF
d_gene: TRBD1; abundance: -; v_gene: TRBV6-1; j_gene: TRBJ1-6; CDR3nt: TGTGCCAGCAGTCCCTTTCGGGGACAGAGTAGGGGTTCACCCCTCCACTTT; CDR3aa: CASSPFRGQSRGSPLHF
d_gene: -; abundance: many; v_gene: TRBV20-1; j_gene: TRBJ1-3; CDR3nt: TGCAGTGCTAGAGGAAGGATAGGGTCTGGAAACACCATATATTTT; CDR3aa: CSARGRIGSGNTIYF
d_gene: TRBD1; abundance: -; v_gene: TRBV20-1; j_gene: TRBJ1-5; CDR3nt: TGCAGTGCTACCCCCGACAGGGCCGCGAGGGGCAATCAGCCCCAGCATTTT; CDR3aa: CSATPDRAARGNQPQHF
d_gene: -; abundance: -; v_gene: TRBV11-2; j_gene: TRBJ2-1; CDR3nt: TGTGCCAGCAGCTTGTCCCCGGGACTGAAATACAATGAGCAGTTCTTC; CDR3aa: CASSLSPGLKYNEQFF
d_gene: -; abundance: few; v_gene: TRBV7-9; j_gene: TRBJ2-2; CDR3nt: TGTGCCAGCAGCTTGCAAGGGGACACCGGGGAGCTGTTTTTT; CDR3aa: CASSLQGDTGELFF
d_gene: -; abundance: -; v_gene: TRBV10-3; j_gene: TRBJ2-3; CDR3nt: TGTGCCATCAGCCAAGAAATAGCAGATACGCAGTATTTT; CDR3aa: CAISQEIADTQYF
d_gene: -; abundance: -; v_gene: TRBV19; j_gene: TRBJ2-5; CDR3nt: TGTGCCAGTAGTATCGGAGGGGGAAGAGAGACCCAGTACTTC; CDR3aa: CASSIGGGRETQYF
d_gene: -; abundance: few; v_gene: TRBV5-5; j_gene: TRBJ2-3; CDR3nt: TGTGCCAGCAGCTTTTCCGGGGCGAAGGGAGATACGCAGTATTTT; CDR3aa: CASSFSGAKGDTQYF
d_gene: TRBD1; abundance: -; v_gene: TRBV10-3; j_gene: TRBJ2-3; CDR3nt: TGTGCCACACGACAGGGGGCAGATACGCAGTATTTT; CDR3aa: CATRQGADTQYF
d_gene: TRBD1; abundance: many; v_gene: TRBV20-1; j_gene: TRBJ1-3; CDR3nt: TGCAGTGCTAGGGGACAGGGTGTAGACACCATATATTTT; CDR3aa: CSARGQGVDTIYF
d_gene: -; abundance: few; v_gene: TRBV7-9; j_gene: TRBJ2-1; CDR3nt: TGTGCCAGCAGCTTACTTTCTAGCGTTGAGCAGTTCTTC; CDR3aa: CASSLLSSVEQFF
d_gene: -; abundance: -; v_gene: TRBV12-3/TRBV12-4; j_gene: TRBJ2-3; CDR3nt: TGTGCCAGCAGGCCGGGGCCGACAGATACGCAGTATTTT; CDR3aa: CASRPGPTDTQYF
d_gene: -; abundance: few; v_gene: TRBV7-8; j_gene: TRBJ1-5; CDR3nt: TGTGCCAGCAGCTTAGGCAGCCATAGCAATCAGCCCCAGCATTTT; CDR3aa: CASSLGSHSNQPQHF
d_gene: -; abundance: -; v_gene: TRBV12-3/TRBV12-4; j_gene: TRBJ1-3; CDR3nt: TGTGCCAGCAGTTTAGCGCAAGGGACCTACAGAAGCTCTGGAAACACCATATATTTT; CDR3aa: CASSLAQGTYRSSGNTIYF
d_gene: -; abundance: few; v_gene: TRBV5-1; j_gene: TRBJ2-3; CDR3nt: TGCGCCAGCAGGTTCACGGCTAGCACAGATACGCAGTATTTT; CDR3aa: CASRFTASTDTQYF
d_gene: -; abundance: once; v_gene: TRBV12-3/TRBV12-4; j_gene: TRBJ2-7; CDR3nt: TGTGCCAGCAGTTTGTGGCTTCCTCAGACCTCCTACGAGCAGTACTTC; CDR3aa: CASSLWLPQTSYEQYF
d_gene: TRBD1; abundance: -; v_gene: TRBV18; j_gene: TRBJ1-6; CDR3nt: TGTGCCAGCTCAGGACAGGGCTGGGATTCACCCCTCCACTTT; CDR3aa: CASSGQGWDSPLHF
d_gene: TRBD2; abundance: -; v_gene: TRBV29-1; j_gene: TRBJ2-1; CDR3nt: TGCAGCGTTGAGGGAATTACTAGCGGGCAAAACCCCTTTTCCGATGAGCAGTTCTTC; CDR3aa: CSVEGITSGQNPFSDEQFF
d_gene: TRBD1; abundance: once; v_gene: TRBV5-6; j_gene: TRBJ2-7; CDR3nt: TGTGCCAGCAGCTCCGCAACAGGGGGCAACGAGCAGTACTTC; CDR3aa: CASSSATGGNEQYF
d_gene: TRBD1; abundance: few; v_gene: TRBV20-1; j_gene: TRBJ2-1; CDR3nt: TGCAGTGCTAGCGCAACCGACAAGGGGGCAGGGCAGTTCTTC; CDR3aa: CSASATDKGAGQFF
d_gene: -; abundance: -; v_gene: TRBV15; j_gene: TRBJ1-6; CDR3nt: TGTGCCACCAGCAGAGAAGAGGGGTGGTCCTATAATTCACCCCTCCACTTT; CDR3aa: CATSREEGWSYNSPLHF
d_gene: -; abundance: -; v_gene: TRBV4-3; j_gene: TRBJ1-2; CDR3nt: TGCGCCAGCAGCCAAGATGGGAACTATGGCTACACCTTC; CDR3aa: CASSQDGNYGYTF
d_gene: -; abundance: -; v_gene: TRBV4-2; j_gene: TRBJ2-5; CDR3nt: TGTGCCAGCAGCCAAGAGGCTACCTACCAAGAGACCCAGTACTTC; CDR3aa: CASSQEATYQETQYF
d_gene: TRBD1; abundance: -; v_gene: TRBV2; j_gene: TRBJ2-7; CDR3nt: TGTGCCAGCAGTGTCTGGGGACAGGGGGCCGAGCAGTACTTC; CDR3aa: CASSVWGQGAEQYF
d_gene: TRBD1; abundance: many; v_gene: TRBV7-9; j_gene: TRBJ1-5; CDR3nt: TGTGCCAGCAGCTTGGGGACAGATAGCAATCAGCCCCAGCATTTT; CDR3aa: CASSLGTDSNQPQHF
d_gene: -; abundance: few; v_gene: TRBV3-1; j_gene: TRBJ2-5; CDR3nt: TGTGCCAGCAGCCTCTACAGGGAGAACCATGGCCAGTACTTC; CDR3aa: CASSLYRENHGQYF
d_gene: TRBD1; abundance: -; v_gene: TRBV12-3/TRBV12-4; j_gene: TRBJ1-5; CDR3nt: TGTGCCAGCAGTTTAAGGGGTGGACAGGGATACGCTCAGCCCCAGCATTTT; CDR3aa: CASSLRGGQGYAQPQHF
d_gene: TRBD1; abundance: -; v_gene: TRBV7-2; j_gene: TRBJ2-1; CDR3nt: TGTGCCAGCTCCCCGTACAGGGGTCGACAGTTCTTC; CDR3aa: CASSPYRGRQFF
d_gene: -; abundance: -; v_gene: TRBV29-1; j_gene: TRBJ2-7; CDR3nt: TGCAGCGTTGAAGATGCGCAACGGGATGAGTTCGCCCACGAGCAGTACTTC; CDR3aa: CSVEDAQRDEFAHEQYF
d_gene: -; abundance: -; v_gene: TRBV20-1; j_gene: TRBJ2-3; CDR3nt: TGCAGTCCCATACAACGGCGGCAAAGCACAGATACGCAGTATTTT; CDR3aa: CSPIQRRQSTDTQYF
d_gene: -; abundance: -; v_gene: TRBV29-1; j_gene: TRBJ1-1; CDR3nt: TGCAGCGGGCTTTCAGGGTTATACACTGAAGCTTTCTTT; CDR3aa: CSGLSGLYTEAFF
d_gene: -; abundance: -; v_gene: TRBV29-1; j_gene: TRBJ2-3; CDR3nt: TGCAGCGTTCTTAGGGGAACAGATACGCAGTATTTT; CDR3aa: CSVLRGTDTQYF